This entry lists 5 T cell receptor beta chains sequenced from one sample in a study of cytomegalovirus exposure and HLA in healthy donors (dated by TCRdb to 2017 to 2019). Library method: the immunoSEQ multiplex PCR assay. As stored in TCRdb, this immuneACCESS dataset retains in-frame rearrangements with V and J assigned. A fraction of the clones does not appear; measured against another copy, unresolved V genes explain less than half of the discrepancy, and the remainder lacks a known reason. The sample data list some 200,000 clones, and 65% to 85% of these were observed just once. The biggest ten clones account for around 2.8% of the sample. The specimen was PBMCs. These receptors were collected from a woman between 18 and 30 years old in good health and CMV-seropositive.

V is TRBV6-5 and J is TRBJ2-7; 7 bases are a match to TRBD1. The V gene's germline CDR1 is MNHEY and CDR2 SVGAGI. The CDR3 is 13 amino acids. V lost 6 bases, J lost 2 bases, and 4 bases stayed unmatched. In nucleotides, the CDR3 is TGTGCCAGCAGAGACAGGGTAACCTACGAGCAGTACTTC. It yields the protein CASRDRVTYEQYF.

This clone was seen once. V is TRBV7-3 and J is TRBJ2-7, with 8 nucleotides matching TRBD1. CDR3 size: 14 residues. Per the germline V gene, CDR1 is SGHTA and CDR2 is FQGTGA. V was pared by 5 bases and J by 2 bases, with 5 bases of the junction left unmatched. CDR3 in amino acids: CASSLDRGPYEQYF. Written as DNA, the CDR3 is TGTGCCAGCAGCCTCGACAGGGGACCCTACGAGCAGTACTTC.

V gene TRBV5-6 combines with J gene TRBJ1-4; perhaps TRBD1 as D (5 bases). Germline V CDR1 and CDR2: SGHDT, YYEEEE. The V end was cut by 0 bases, the J end by 0 bases, with 12 bases between. The CDR3 runs 17 residues. CDR3 sequence reads: CASSLGTGRSTNEKLFF. The CDR3 DNA is TGTGCCAGCAGCTTGGGTACAGGACGATCAACTAATGAAAAACTGTTTTTT. The full variable domain, completed using reference TRBV5-6 and TRBJ1-4, is DAGVTQSPTHLIKTRGQQVTLRCSPKSGHDTVSWYQQALGQGPQFIFQYYEEEERQRGNFPDRFSGHQFPNYSSELNVNALLLGDSALYLCASSLGTGRSTNEKLFFGSGTQLSVL.

The V and J genes are TRBV15 and TRBJ1-5; a weak D match, TRBD1 (6 bases). Germline CDR1 is LNHNV and CDR2 is YYDKDF (reference sequence). V was clipped by 3 bases and J by 2 bases, with 11 bases between them. The CDR3 contains 15 residues. The CDR3 DNA is TGTGCCACCAGCAGGGGGGGGGCGGGCAATCAGCCCCAGCATTTT. It is translated as CATSRGGAGNQPQHF. Complete variable domain (other parts from reference TRBV15 and TRBJ1-5): DAMVIQNPRYQVTQFGKPVTLSCSQTLNHNVMYWYQQKSSQAPKLLFHYYDKDFNNEADTPDNFQSRRPNTSFCFLDIRSPGLGDTAMYLCATSRGGAGNQPQHFGDGTRLSIL.

This clone was detected only a few times. The chain employs TRBV6-1 and TRBJ1-2; D gene ambiguous. The V end was cut by 4 bases, the J end by 8 bases, with 11 bases between. From germline, CDR1 is MNHNS and CDR2 SASEGT. This CDR3 has 12 amino acids. CDR3 sequence reads: CASSANVEGYTF. The CDR3 coding sequence is TGTGCCAGCAGTGCCAACGTGGAGGGCTACACCTTC.